The clone carrying this T cell receptor (beta chain) was observed a handful of times. Its antigen is still unknown. The CDR3 is 17 amino acids. Germline CDR1 MNHEY, CDR2 SVGEGT. V was pared by 2 bases and J by 0 bases, with 7 bases of the junction left unmatched. The data belong to a study of T-cell reconstitution after alpha-beta-depleted transplantation in children. Unique molecular identifiers were used to barcode this TCRbeta library. TCRdb reprocessed the PCR reads with MiXCR, giving one entry per CDR3 protein. The sample records under 300,000 distinct CDR3 sequences, 9.5% to 13% being singletons. General study results and limits: Surviving recipient T cells and intrathymic progenitors accounted for some patients' high TCRbeta diversity at day 60. After one year, T-cell counts and TCRbeta diversity mostly came from new T cells.

This TCR came from a male patient under 10 years old who had a stem cell transplant for chronic granulomatous disease, so the T cells may come from the graft donor. This specimen consisted of peripheral blood, obtained 180 days after TCRalphabeta/CD19-depleted stem cell transplant. The chain combines TRBV6-2 or TRBV6-3 with TRBJ2-7; the match to TRBD1 covers 10 bases. CDR3 in amino acids: CASSYIGQGGVSYEQYF. The CDR3 nucleotides are TGTGCCAGCAGTTACATTGGACAGGGGGGGGTCTCCTACGAGCAGTACTTC.